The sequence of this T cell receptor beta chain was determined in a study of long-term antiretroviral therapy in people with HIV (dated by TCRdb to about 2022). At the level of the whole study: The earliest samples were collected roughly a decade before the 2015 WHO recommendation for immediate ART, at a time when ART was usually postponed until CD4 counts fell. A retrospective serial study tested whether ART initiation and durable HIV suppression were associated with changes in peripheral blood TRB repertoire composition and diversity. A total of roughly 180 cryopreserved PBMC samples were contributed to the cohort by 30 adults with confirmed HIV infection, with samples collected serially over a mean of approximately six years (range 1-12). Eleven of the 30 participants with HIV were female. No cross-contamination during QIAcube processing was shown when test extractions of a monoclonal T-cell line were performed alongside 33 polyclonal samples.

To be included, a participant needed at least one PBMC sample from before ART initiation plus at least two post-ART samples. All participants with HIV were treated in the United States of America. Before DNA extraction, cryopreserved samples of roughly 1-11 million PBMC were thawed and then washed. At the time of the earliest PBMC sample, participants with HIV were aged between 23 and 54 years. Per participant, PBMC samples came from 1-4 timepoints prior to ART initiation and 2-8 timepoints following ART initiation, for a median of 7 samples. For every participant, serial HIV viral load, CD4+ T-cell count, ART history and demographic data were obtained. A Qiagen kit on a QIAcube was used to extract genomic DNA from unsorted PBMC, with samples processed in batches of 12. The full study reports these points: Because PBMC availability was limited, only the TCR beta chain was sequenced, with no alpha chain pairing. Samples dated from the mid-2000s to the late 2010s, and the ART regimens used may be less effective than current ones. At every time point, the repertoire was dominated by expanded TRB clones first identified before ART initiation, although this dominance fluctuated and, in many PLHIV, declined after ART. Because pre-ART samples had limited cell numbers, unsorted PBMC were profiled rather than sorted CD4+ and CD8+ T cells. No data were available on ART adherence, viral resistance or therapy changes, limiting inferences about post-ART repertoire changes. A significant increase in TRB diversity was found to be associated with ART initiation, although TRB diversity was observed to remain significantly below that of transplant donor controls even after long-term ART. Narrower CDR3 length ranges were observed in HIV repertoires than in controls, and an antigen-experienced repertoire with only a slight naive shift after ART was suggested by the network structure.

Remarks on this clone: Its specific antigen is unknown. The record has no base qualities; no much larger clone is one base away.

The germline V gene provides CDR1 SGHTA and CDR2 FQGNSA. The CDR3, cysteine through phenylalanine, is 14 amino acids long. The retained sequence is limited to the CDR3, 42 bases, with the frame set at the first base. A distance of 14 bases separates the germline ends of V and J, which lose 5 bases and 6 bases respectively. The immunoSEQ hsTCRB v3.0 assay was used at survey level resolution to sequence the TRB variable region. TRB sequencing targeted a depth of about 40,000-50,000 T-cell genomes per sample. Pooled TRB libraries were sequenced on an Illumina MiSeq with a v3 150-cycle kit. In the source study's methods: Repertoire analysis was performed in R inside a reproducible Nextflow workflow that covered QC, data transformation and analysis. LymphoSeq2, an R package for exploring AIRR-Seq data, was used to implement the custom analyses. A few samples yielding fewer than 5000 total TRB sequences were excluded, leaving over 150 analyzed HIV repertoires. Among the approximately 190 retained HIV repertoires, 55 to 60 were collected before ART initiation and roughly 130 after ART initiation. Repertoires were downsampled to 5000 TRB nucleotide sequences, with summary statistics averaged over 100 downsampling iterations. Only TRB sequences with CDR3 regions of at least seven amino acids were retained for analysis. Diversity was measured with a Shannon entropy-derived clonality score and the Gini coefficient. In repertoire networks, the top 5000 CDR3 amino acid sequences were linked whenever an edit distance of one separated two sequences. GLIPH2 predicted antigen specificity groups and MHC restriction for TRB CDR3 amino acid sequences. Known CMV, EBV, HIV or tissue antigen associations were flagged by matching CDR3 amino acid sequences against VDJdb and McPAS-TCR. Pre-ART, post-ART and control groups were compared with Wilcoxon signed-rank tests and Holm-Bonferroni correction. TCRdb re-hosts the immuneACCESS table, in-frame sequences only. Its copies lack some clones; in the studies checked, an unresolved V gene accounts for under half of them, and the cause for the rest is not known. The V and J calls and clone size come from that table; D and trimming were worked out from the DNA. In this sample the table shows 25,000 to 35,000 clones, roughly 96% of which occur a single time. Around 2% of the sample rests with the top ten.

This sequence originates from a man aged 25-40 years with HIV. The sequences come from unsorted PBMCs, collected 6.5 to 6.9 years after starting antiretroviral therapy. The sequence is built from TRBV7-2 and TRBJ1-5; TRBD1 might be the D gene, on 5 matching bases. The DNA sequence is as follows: TGTGCCAGCAGCCCGATCAGGAGGGGTCAGCCCCAGCATTTT. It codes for CASSPIRRGQPQHF.